This T cell receptor beta chain was recorded in a study of identical twins. Study-level points and caveats: Analyses of zero insertions could, in part, be confounded by invariant MAIT and iNKT cells. Twin-shared out-of-frame alpha sequences were enriched for low generation probability.

TCRdb ran MiXCR on the 5' RACE reads and lists one entry per CDR3 protein. The sample carries hundreds of thousands of distinct CDR3 sequences, less than 8% recorded once. Germline CDR1 SGHVS, CDR2 FNYEAQ. V trimming: 5 bases; J trimming: 7 bases; junction bases outside the gene matches: 4. The CDR3 extends over 14 amino acids. This clonotype was observed a few times. Its antigen is unidentified. This same sample was also taken into another study, of yellow fever vaccine responses in identical twins.

This sequence originates from a woman younger than 35 in good health. The rearrangement uses TRBV7-6 and TRBJ1-4; 10 nucleotides agree with TRBD1. The sequencing input was memory (CD45RO+) T cells sorted from blood. For the CDR3, the DNA is TGTGCCAGCAGCAAGGACAGGGGGGCTGAAAAACTGTTTTTT. Amino acid sequence: CASSKDRGAEKLFF. Combining the CDR3 with reference TRBV7-6 and TRBJ1-4 gives the whole variable domain GAGVSQSPRYKVTKRGQDVALRCDPISGHVSLYWYRQALGQGPEFLTYFNYEAQQDKSGLPNDRFSAERPEGSISTLTIQRTEQRDSAMYRCASSKDRGAEKLFFGSGTQLSVL.